This passage covers 2 T cell receptor beta chains from one sample sequenced in a study of cytomegalovirus exposure and HLA in healthy donors. With 60 Vbeta and 13 Jbeta primers, the PCR was carried out. Method: immunoSEQ multiplex PCR; TCRdb's copy keeps in-frame clones and lacks some. The data contain under 95,000 clones, 76% of them seen just once; the ten biggest clones take up roughly 5%. The specimen sequenced was PBMCs. The receptors stem from a man aged 25 to 40 in good health and CMV-seropositive.

This clone was seen only once. This chain connects TRBV7-9 to TRBJ1-3, with 10 bases matching TRBD1. There are 14 residues in the CDR3. The J segment lost 2 bases and the V segment lost 7 bases, leaving 2 bases of the junction unmatched. The germline V gene has CDR1 SEHNR and CDR2 FQNEAQ (reference sequence). The CDR3 sequence is CASKGTGAGNTIYF. The CDR3 coding sequence is TGTGCCAGCAAAGGGACAGGGGCTGGAAACACCATATATTTT.

The V and J genes are TRBV6-1 and TRBJ2-2, with 7 bases lining up with TRBD2. With 7 bases clipped from V and 7 bases from J, the junction kept 12 bases outside the gene matches. The CDR3 is made up of 15 amino acids. Germline V gives CDR1 MNHNS, CDR2 SASEGT. The CDR3 DNA reads as TGTGCCAGCACCGACCCCGGGCCTAGCGGCGGGGAGCTGTTTTTT. Protein product: CASTDPGPSGGELFF.